The next 25 T cell receptor beta chains were all read from a single sample in a study of T cell repertoires in cytomegalovirus infection. These receptors have no identified antigens. Using its own MiXCR run on the reads, TCRdb lists one record per CDR3 protein. The table lists hundreds of thousands of distinct CDR3 sequences, approximately 31% of them singletons. The sample in question was cultured CD8+ T cells from PBMCs, obtained from culture after CMV antigen stimulation. These receptor sequences come from a human donor in good health (CMV status not recorded). Some clones in this sample may be carry-over from other donors' samples.

A single count supports this clonotype. The gene calls are TRBV12-3 or TRBV12-4 and TRBJ2-5; TRBD1 agrees at 8 bases. The CDR3 is made up of 14 amino acids. The ends lost 6 bases at V and 7 bases at J; junction bases unmatched: 10. The CDR3 spells CASSSGGSYGTQYF. CDR3 nucleotide sequence: TGTGCCAGCAGCTCAGGGGGCTCTTACGGGACCCAGTACTTC.

This clonotype occurred a few times. J is TRBJ1-2 and V is TRBV5-6, with 7 bases identical to TRBD1. Germline CDR1 reads SGHDT; CDR2 reads YYEEEE. The junction had 2 bases not matched to a gene; V was cut back by 1 base and J by 2 bases. This CDR3 has 14 residues. The CDR3: CASSLRGQNYGYTF. Here the CDR3 DNA reads TGTGCCAGCAGCTTGCGGGGACAGAACTATGGCTACACCTTC.

The table lists this clonotype with many counts. The chain uses TRBV7-8 and TRBJ2-3, with TRBD2 as a possible D gene (5 bases). Germline CDR1 is SGHVS and CDR2 is FQNEAQ. The CDR3 is made up of 16 amino acids. Trimming stripped 3 bases from V and 3 bases from J, with 16 bases between. The CDR3: CASSFPGESGTDTQYF. For the CDR3, the DNA is TGTGCCAGCAGCTTCCCCGGGGAAAGCGGAACAGATACGCAGTATTTT.

This clonotype was observed a few times. This chain joins TRBV7-9 and TRBJ1-1; D is perhaps TRBD1 (5 bases). CDR1 SEHNR and CDR2 FQNEAQ come from the germline V gene (reference sequence). This CDR3 contains 12 residues. Trimming removed 8 bases at V and 6 bases at J, with 13 bases between. Written as DNA, the CDR3 is TGTGCCAGCGGGGCTCCAGGCGCTGAAGCTTTCTTT. Translating gives CASGAPGAEAFF.

The chain carries TRBV7-9 and TRBJ2-7; 7 nucleotides agree with TRBD2. The V gene end was trimmed by 4 bases and the J gene end by 7 bases; junction bases not matched to a gene: 10. Germline V CDR1 and CDR2: SEHNR, FQNEAQ (reference sequence). CDR3 length equals 14 residues. The DNA for the CDR3 is TGTGCCAGCAGCTCTGAGACTAGCTTGAGGGAGCAGTACGTC. It is translated as CASSSETSLREQYV.

This clonotype was counted between two and nine times. J is TRBJ2-1 and V is TRBV5-6; 8 bases align to TRBD2. The CDR3 contains 17 residues. Trimming removed 2 bases from V and 5 bases from J; junction bases left unmatched: 12. Germline lookup yields CDR1 SGHDT and CDR2 YYEEEE. The CDR3 loop reads CASSFRIAGLTNNEQFF. The CDR3 coding sequence is TGTGCCAGCAGCTTTAGAATAGCGGGGCTAACTAACAATGAGCAGTTCTTC.

The J gene is TRBJ1-6, the V gene TRBV28; D not resolved. Trimming removed 2 bases from V and 13 bases from J, with 15 bases in between. The CDR3 has 14 amino acids. The germline V gene has CDR1 MDHEN and CDR2 SYDVKM. CDR3 in DNA: TGTGCCAGCAGTTTACCTCTTGCTGGGAGCCCCCTCCACTTT. Translated: CASSLPLAGSPLHF.

The chain has TRBV7-9 and TRBJ2-2; D is perhaps TRBD2 (5 bases). In germline, CDR1 is SEHNR, CDR2 FQNEAQ (reference sequence). Trimming shortened V by 7 bases and J by 4 bases, and 13 bases separated the two germline ends. CDR3 length: 14 amino acids. CDR3 loop: CASIPWESTGELFF. The DNA for the CDR3 is TGTGCCAGCATCCCATGGGAGTCCACCGGGGAGCTGTTTTTT.

The rearrangement links TRBV6-2 or TRBV6-3 to TRBJ2-7; TRBD2 matches at 9 bases. The CDR3 is 16 amino acids. CDR1 is MNHEY and CDR2 is SVGEGT in the germline V gene. V lost 2 bases and J lost 3; bases outside the gene matches: 8. CDR3 bases: TGTGCCAGCAGTTACCAGCCTAGCGGGGTGTTCTACGAGCAGTACGTC. This gives the protein CASSYQPSGVFYEQYV.

This clonotype was observed a few times. The chain combines TRBV28 with TRBJ2-3; 8 bases align to TRBD1. V gave up 5 bases and J gave up 2 bases; unmatched junction bases: 12. This CDR3 spans 17 amino acids. Germline assignment: CDR1 MDHEN and CDR2 SYDVKM. This CDR3 reads CASSPGTGHFPTDTQYF. The CDR3, as DNA: TGTGCCAGCAGTCCCGGGACAGGCCATTTTCCCACAGATACGCAGTATTTT. The full variable domain, completed using reference TRBV28 and TRBJ2-3, is DVKVTQSSRYLVKRTGEKVFLECVQDMDHENMFWYRQDPGLGLRLIYFSYDVKMKEKGDIPEGYSVSREKKERFSLILESASTNQTSMYLCASSPGTGHFPTDTQYFGPGTRLTVL.

A single count supports this clonotype. V and J are TRBV2 and TRBJ2-1; D possibly corresponds to TRBD2 (6 bases). The CDR3 has 16 amino acids. The germline gives CDR1 SNHLY, CDR2 FYNNEI. V lost 6 bases, J lost 0 bases, and 15 bases lay in between. The CDR3 is CASRRTSLSSYNEQFF. The CDR3 bases are TGTGCCAGCAGACGTACTAGCTTGAGCTCCTACAATGAGCAGTTCTTC.

This clonotype was picked up a small number of times. The chain uses TRBV6-2 or TRBV6-3 and TRBJ1-6; a possible D gene is TRBD1 (6 bases). This CDR3 is 14 amino acids long. Trimming cost V 6 bases and J 5 bases, with 11 bases left between them. Germline CDR1 is MNHEY and CDR2 is SVGEGT. CDR3 in amino acids: CASSQGTDNSPLHF. Here the CDR3 DNA reads TGTGCCAGCAGCCAGGGGACGGATAATTCACCCCTCCACTTT.

This clonotype was seen more than once but under ten times. V is TRBV7-9 and J is TRBJ2-4; possibly TRBD1 for D (6 bases). The ends were cut back, 10 bases at V and 1 base at J, with 17 bases in the middle. The CDR3 sequence is 15 residues long. Germline V gene sequence: CDR1 SEHNR, CDR2 FQNEAQ (reference sequence). DNA for the CDR3: TGTGCCATCCTTCTTGAGGGGGTTGCCAAAAACATTCAGTACTTC. It is translated as CAILLEGVAKNIQYF.

The chain couples TRBV5-4 to TRBJ2-3; D call uncertain. Germline CDR1 is SGHNT and CDR2 is YYREEE (reference sequence). This CDR3 spans 13 amino acids. V lost 2 bases to trimming and J lost 1 base, with 5 bases between them. This CDR3 is CASSFTGTDTQYF. The CDR3 bases are TGTGCCAGCAGCTTCACAGGCACAGATACGCAGTATTTT.

This sequence joins TRBV13 and TRBJ2-3; the D gene is possibly TRBD2 (5 bases). The CDR3 runs 14 residues. The germline V gene encodes CDR1 PRHDT and CDR2 FYEKMQ (reference sequence). V was pared by 5 bases and J by 3 bases, with 12 bases between. For the CDR3, the DNA is TGTGCCAGCAGCCTAGAAGCGGCAACAGATACGCAGTATTTT. Translated, it gives CASSLEAATDTQYF.

This clonotype occurred many times. The chain recombines TRBV7-2 with TRBJ2-7; D is undetermined. Germline lookup yields CDR1 SGHTA and CDR2 FQGNSA. The CDR3 runs to 12 residues. V lost 5 bases and J lost 6, with 11 bases in between. Here the CDR3 reads CASSHPSLEQYV. The CDR3 nucleotides are TGTGCCAGCAGCCACCCTTCGCTCGAGCAGTACGTC.

The rearrangement uses TRBV5-1 and TRBJ2-1; D unclear. The CDR3 contains 13 residues. Trimming removed 2 bases from V and 7 bases from J, with 10 bases in between. Germline assignment: CDR1 SGHRS and CDR2 YFSETQ. In DNA, the CDR3 is TGCGCCAGCAGCTTAGGGATCAGAAATGAGCAGTTCTTC. It specifies CASSLGIRNEQFF. Complete variable domain (other parts from reference TRBV5-1 and TRBJ2-1): KAGVTQTPRYLIKTRGQQVTLSCSPISGHRSVSWYQQTPGQGLQFLFEYFSETQRNKGNFPGRFSGRQFSNSRSEMNVSTLELGDSALYLCASSLGIRNEQFFGPGTRLTVL.

This clonotype appeared many times. V usage is TRBV7-8 and J usage is TRBJ2-1, with 9 bases aligning to TRBD2. V dropped 4 bases and J dropped 5; count of bases not matched to a gene: 6. CDR3 length equals 15 residues. Looked up from germline, CDR1 is SGHVS and CDR2 is FQNEAQ. The CDR3 nucleotides are TGTGCCAGCAGCTCCGACGGCGGGGGGGACAATGAGCAGTTCTTC. Translation gives CASSSDGGGDNEQFF.

J is TRBJ2-5 and V is TRBV6-1; 8 bases are shared with TRBD1. V shed 3 bases, J shed 5 bases, and the junction held 14 bases outside the gene matches. The CDR3 runs to 17 residues. Germline loops: CDR1 MNHNS, CDR2 SASEGT. The CDR3 nucleotides read TGTGCCAGCAGTGACCTTTATCGGGACAGGAGGCAGGAGACCCAGTACTTC. It is translated as CASSDLYRDRRQETQYF.

This clonotype has more than one count but fewer than ten. The rearrangement uses TRBV5-6 and TRBJ2-1; no clear D. CDR3 length: 12 residues. Per the germline V gene, CDR1 is SGHDT and CDR2 is YYEEEE. V was cut by 0 bases and J by 9 bases, with 7 bases left in between. CDR3: CASSLGRIEQFF. Here the CDR3 DNA reads TGTGCCAGCAGCTTGGGTCGGATTGAGCAGTTCTTC.

V is TRBV2 and J is TRBJ1-1; a possible D gene is TRBD1 (6 bases). V was shortened by 3 bases and J by 5 bases, with 28 bases between the two germline ends. This CDR3 region has 19 residues. Germline V lookup: CDR1 SNHLY, CDR2 FYNNEI. CDR3: CASSDERKGHSSTLTEAFF. In DNA form, the CDR3 reads TGTGCCAGCAGTGATGAGAGGAAGGGACACTCCTCTACGTTGACTGAAGCTTTCTTT.

This clonotype was counted ten times or more. The V and J genes are TRBV7-2 and TRBJ1-5; D remains unclear. Trimming cost V 2 bases and J 5 bases, with 13 bases left between them. This CDR3 is built from 15 residues. Germline values: CDR1 SGHTA, CDR2 FQGNSA. CDR3 coding DNA: TGTGCCAGCAGCTTAAGTCTGCGTTGGCATCAGCCCCAGCATTTT. Protein: CASSLSLRWHQPQHF. Filled out from reference TRBV7-2 and TRBJ1-5, the complete variable domain reads GAGVSQSPSNKVTEKGKDVELRCDPISGHTALYWYRQSLGQGLEFLIYFQGNSAPDKSGLPSDRFSAERTGGSVSTLTIQRTQQEDSAVYLCASSLSLRWHQPQHFGDGTRLSIL.

This clonotype has at least ten counts. This rearrangement joins TRBV7-2 to TRBJ2-7, with D hard to call. The CDR3 has 13 residues. V gave up 5 bases and J gave up 2 bases, with 10 bases separating them. Germline V gene lookup returns CDR1 SGHTA and CDR2 FQGNSA. CDR3 sequence: CASSPSYTYEQYF. CDR3 bases: TGTGCCAGCAGCCCCAGTTACACCTACGAGCAGTACTTC.

The V call is TRBV6-2 or TRBV6-3, the J call TRBJ1-2; the D gene is possibly TRBD1 (5 bases). Germline values: CDR1 MNHEY, CDR2 SVGEGT. V was trimmed by 1 base and J by 0 bases, leaving 9 bases between them. The CDR3 loop spans 15 amino acids. The CDR3 DNA reads as TGTGCCAGCAGTTACTTCGGGGCAGCTAACTATGGCTACACCTTC. Amino acid sequence: CASSYFGAANYGYTF.

This rearrangement joins TRBV6-6 to TRBJ2-2; D is unresolved. The CDR3 has 15 amino acids. Trimming cost V 4 bases and J 2 bases, with 11 bases left between them. Germline V CDR1 and CDR2: MNHNY, SVGAGI (reference sequence). The CDR3 spells CASSSTQPNTGELFF. The CDR3 nucleotides are TGTGCCAGCAGTTCCACACAACCCAACACCGGGGAGCTGTTTTTT.